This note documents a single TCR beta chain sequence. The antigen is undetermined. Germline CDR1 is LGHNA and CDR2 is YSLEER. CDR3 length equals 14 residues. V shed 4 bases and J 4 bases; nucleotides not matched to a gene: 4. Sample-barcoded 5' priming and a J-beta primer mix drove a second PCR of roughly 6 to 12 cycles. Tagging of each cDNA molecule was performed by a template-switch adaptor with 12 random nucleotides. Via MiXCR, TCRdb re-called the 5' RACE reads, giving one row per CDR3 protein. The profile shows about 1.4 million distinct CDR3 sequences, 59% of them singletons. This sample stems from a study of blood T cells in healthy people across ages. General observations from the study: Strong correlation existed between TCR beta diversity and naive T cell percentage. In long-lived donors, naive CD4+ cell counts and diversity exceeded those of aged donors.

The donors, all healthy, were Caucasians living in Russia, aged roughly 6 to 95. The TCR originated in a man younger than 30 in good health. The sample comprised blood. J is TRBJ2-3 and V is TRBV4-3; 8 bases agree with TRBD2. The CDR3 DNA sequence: TGCGCCAGCAGCCCTAGACTAGCGTCAGATACGCAGTATTTT. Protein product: CASSPRLASDTQYF.